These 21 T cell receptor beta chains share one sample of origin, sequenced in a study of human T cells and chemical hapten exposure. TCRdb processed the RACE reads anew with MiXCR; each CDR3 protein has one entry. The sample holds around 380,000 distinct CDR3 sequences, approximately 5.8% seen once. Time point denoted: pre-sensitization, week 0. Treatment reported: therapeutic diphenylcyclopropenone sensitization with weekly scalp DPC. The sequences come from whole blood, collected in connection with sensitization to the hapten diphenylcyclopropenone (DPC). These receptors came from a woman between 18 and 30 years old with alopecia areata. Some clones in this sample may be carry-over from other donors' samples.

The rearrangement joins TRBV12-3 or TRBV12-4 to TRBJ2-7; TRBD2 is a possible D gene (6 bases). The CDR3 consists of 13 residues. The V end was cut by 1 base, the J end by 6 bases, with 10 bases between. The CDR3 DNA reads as TGTGCCAGCAGTTTAGGGGGGGTAGCCGAGCAGTACTTC. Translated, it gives CASSLGGVAEQYF.

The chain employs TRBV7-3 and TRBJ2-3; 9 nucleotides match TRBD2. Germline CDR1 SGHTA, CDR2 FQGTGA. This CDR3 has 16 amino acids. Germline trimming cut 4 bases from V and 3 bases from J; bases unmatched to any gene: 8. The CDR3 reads CASSSLGGGGTDTQYF. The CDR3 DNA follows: TGTGCCAGCAGCTCCCTTGGCGGGGGGGGAACAGATACGCAGTATTTT.

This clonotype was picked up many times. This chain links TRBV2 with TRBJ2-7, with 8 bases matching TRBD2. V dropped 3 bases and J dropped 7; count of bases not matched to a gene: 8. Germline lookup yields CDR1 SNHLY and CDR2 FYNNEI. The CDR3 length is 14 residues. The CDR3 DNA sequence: TGTGCCAGCAGTGACGGGGGGGGCCACCGTGAGCAGTACTTC. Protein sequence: CASSDGGGHREQYF. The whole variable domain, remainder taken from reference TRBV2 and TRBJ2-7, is EPEVTQTPSHQVTQMGQEVILRCVPISNHLYFYWYRQILGQKVEFLVSFYNNEISEKSEIFDDQFSVERPDGSNFTLKIRSTKLEDSAMYFCASSDGGGHREQYFGPGTRLTVT.

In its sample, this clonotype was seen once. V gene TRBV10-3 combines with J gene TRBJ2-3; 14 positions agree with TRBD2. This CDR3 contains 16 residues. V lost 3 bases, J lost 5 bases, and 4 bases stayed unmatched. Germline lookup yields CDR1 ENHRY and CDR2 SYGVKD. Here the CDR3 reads CAISDSGTSGRDTQYF. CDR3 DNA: TGTGCCATCAGTGACTCCGGGACTAGCGGGAGAGATACGCAGTATTTT.

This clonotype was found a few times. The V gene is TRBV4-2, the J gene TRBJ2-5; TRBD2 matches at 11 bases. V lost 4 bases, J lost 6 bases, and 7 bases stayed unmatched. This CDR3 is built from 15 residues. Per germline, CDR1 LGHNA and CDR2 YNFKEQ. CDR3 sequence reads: CASSLSGGAGKTQYF. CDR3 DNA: TGTGCCAGCAGCCTTAGCGGGGGGGCCGGGAAGACCCAGTACTTC.

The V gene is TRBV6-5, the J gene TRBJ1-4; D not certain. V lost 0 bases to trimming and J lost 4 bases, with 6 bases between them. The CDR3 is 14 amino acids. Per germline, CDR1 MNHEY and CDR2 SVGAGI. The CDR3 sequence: CASSYSGLNEKLFF. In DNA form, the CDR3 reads TGTGCCAGCAGTTACTCCGGGCTTAATGAAAAACTGTTTTTT.

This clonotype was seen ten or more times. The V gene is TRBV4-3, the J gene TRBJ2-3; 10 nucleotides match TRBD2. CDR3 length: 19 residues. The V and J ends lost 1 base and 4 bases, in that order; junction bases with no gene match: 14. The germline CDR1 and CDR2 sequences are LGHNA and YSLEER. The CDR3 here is CASSQGLQRGGGRADTQYF. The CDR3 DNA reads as TGCGCCAGCAGCCAAGGCCTTCAGCGGGGGGGCGGAAGAGCAGATACGCAGTATTTT.

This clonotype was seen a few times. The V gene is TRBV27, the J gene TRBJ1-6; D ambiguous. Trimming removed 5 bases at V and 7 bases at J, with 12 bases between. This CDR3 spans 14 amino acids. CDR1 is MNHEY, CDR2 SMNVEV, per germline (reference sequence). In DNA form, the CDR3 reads TGTGCCAGCAGTCCCTCTTTCTTCAATTCACCCCTCCACTTT. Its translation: CASSPSFFNSPLHF.

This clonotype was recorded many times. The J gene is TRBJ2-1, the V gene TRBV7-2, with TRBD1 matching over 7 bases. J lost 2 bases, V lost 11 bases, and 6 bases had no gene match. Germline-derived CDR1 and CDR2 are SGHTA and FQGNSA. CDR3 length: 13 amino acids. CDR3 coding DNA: TGTGCCGCACGACAGGGCACCTACAATGAGCAGTTCTTC. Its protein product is CAARQGTYNEQFF.

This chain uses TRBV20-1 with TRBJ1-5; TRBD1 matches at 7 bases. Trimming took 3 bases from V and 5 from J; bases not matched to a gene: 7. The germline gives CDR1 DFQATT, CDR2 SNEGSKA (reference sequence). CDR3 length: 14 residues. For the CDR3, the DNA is TGCAGTGCTAGCGGTCAGGGGGGTTATCAGCCCCAGCATTTT. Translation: CSASGQGGYQPQHF.

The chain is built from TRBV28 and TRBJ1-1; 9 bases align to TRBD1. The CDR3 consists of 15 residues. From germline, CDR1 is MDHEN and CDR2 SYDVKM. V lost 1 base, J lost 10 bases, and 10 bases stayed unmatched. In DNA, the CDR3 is TGTGCCAGCAGTTTATCATTTGGGACAGGGAGGGGAGCTTTCTTT. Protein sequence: CASSLSFGTGRGAFF.

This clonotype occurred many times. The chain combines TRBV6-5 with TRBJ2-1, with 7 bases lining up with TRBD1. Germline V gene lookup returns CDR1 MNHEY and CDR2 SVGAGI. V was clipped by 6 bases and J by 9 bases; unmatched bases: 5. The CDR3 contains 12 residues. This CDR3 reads CASSDRVVEQFF. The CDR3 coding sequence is TGTGCCAGCAGCGACAGGGTGGTTGAGCAGTTCTTC.

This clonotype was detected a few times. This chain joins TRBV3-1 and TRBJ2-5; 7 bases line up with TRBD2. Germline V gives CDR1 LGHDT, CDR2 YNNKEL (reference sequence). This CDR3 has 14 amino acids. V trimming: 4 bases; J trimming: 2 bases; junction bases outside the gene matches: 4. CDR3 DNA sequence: TGTGCCAGCAGCCTGTCGGGGGGACAAGAGACCCAGTACTTC. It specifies CASSLSGGQETQYF.

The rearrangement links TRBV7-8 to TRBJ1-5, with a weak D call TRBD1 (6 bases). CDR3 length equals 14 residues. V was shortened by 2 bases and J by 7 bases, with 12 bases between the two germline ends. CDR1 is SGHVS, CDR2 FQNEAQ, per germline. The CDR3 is CASSLSEGGQPQHF. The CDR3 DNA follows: TGTGCCAGCAGCTTAAGCGAGGGGGGGCAGCCCCAGCATTTT.

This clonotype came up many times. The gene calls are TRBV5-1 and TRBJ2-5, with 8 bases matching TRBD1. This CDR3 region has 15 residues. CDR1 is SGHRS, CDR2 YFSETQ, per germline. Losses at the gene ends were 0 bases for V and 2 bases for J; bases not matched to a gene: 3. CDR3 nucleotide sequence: TGCGCCAGCAGCTTGGGAGACAGGGGTCAAGAGACCCAGTACTTC. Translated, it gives CASSLGDRGQETQYF. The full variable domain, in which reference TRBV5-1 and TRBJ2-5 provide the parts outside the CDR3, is KAGVTQTPRYLIKTRGQQVTLSCSPISGHRSVSWYQQTPGQGLQFLFEYFSETQRNKGNFPGRFSGRQFSNSRSEMNVSTLELGDSALYLCASSLGDRGQETQYFGPGTRLLVL.

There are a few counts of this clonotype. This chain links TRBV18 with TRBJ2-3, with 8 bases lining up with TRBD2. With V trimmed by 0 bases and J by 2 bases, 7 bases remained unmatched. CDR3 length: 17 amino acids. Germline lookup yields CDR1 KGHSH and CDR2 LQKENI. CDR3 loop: CASSPPGAGGPTDTQYF. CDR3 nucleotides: TGTGCCAGCTCACCACCGGGGGCGGGGGGCCCCACAGATACGCAGTATTTT.

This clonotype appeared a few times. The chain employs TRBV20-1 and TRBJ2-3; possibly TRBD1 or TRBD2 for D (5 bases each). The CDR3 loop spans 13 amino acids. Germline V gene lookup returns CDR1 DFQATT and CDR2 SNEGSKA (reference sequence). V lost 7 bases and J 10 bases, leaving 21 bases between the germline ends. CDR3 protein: CSGGVGPFIAQYF. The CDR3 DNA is TGCAGTGGAGGGGTAGGGCCTTTTATCGCGCAGTATTTT.

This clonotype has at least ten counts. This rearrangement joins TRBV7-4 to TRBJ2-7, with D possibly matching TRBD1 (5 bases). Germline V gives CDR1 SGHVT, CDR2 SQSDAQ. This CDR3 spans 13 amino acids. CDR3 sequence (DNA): TGTGCGTTAACGGCAGGGCCTCCCTACGAGCAGTACTTC. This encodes CALTAGPPYEQYF.

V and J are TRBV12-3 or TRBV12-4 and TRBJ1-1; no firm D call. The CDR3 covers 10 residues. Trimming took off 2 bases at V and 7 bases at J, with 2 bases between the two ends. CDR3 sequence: CASSLIEAFF. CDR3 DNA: TGTGCCAGCAGTTTAATTGAAGCTTTCTTT.

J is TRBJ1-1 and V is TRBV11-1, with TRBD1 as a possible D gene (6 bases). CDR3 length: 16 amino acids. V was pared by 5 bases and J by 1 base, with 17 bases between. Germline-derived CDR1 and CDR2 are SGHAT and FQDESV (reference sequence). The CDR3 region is CASSPGGARGNTEAFF. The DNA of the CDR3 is TGTGCCAGCAGCCCCGGGGGGGCCAGAGGGAACACTGAAGCTTTCTTT. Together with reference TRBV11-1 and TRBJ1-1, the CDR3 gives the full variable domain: EAEVAQSPRYKITEKSQAVAFWCDPISGHATLYWYRQILGQGPELLVQFQDESVVDDSQLPKDRFSAERLKGVDSTLKIQPAELGDSAMYLCASSPGGARGNTEAFFGQGTRLTVV.

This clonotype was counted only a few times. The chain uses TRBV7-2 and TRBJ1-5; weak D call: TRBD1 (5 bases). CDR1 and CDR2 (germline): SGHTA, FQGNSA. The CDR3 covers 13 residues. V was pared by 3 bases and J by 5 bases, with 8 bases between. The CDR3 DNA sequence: TGTGCCAGCAGCTTCCAGGGATATCAGCCCCAGCATTTT. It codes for CASSFQGYQPQHF.